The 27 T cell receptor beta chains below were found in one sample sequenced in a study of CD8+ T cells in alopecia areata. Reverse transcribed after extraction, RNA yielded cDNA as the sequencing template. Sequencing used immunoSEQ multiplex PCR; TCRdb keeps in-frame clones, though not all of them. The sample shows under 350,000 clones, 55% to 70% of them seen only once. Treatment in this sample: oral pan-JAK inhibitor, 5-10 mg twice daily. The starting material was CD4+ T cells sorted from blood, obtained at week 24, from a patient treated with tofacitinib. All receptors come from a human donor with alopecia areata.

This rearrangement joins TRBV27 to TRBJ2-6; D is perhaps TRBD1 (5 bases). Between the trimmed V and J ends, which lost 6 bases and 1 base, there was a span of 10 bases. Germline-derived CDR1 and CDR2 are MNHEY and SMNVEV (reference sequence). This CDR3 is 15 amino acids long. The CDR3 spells CASRAQGSGANVLTF. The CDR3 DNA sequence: TGTGCCAGCAGGGCCCAGGGTTCTGGGGCCAACGTCCTGACTTTC.

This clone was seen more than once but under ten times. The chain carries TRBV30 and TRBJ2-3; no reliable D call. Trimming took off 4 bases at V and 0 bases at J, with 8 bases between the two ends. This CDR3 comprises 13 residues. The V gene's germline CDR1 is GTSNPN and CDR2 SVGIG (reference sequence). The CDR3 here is CAWNLRSTDTQYF. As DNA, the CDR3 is TGTGCCTGGAATCTGAGAAGCACAGATACGCAGTATTTT.

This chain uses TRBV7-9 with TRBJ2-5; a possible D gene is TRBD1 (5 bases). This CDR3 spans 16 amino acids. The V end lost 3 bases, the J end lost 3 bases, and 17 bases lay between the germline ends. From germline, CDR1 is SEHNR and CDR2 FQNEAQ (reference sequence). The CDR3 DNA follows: TGTGCCAGCAGCTTCCCATCCCGCGACAGAAAAGAGACCCAGTACTTC. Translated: CASSFPSRDRKETQYF.

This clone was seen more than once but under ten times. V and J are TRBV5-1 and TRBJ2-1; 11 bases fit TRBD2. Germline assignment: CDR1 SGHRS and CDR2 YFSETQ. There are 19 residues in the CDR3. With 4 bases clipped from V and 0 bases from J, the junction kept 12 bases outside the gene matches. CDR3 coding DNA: TGCGCCAGCAGCGGGGGGACTAGCGGTCAAATGGGCTCCTACAATGAGCAGTTCTTC. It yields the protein CASSGGTSGQMGSYNEQFF. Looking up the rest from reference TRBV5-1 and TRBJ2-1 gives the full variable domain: KAGVTQTPRYLIKTRGQQVTLSCSPISGHRSVSWYQQTPGQGLQFLFEYFSETQRNKGNFPGRFSGRQFSNSRSEMNVSTLELGDSALYLCASSGGTSGQMGSYNEQFFGPGTRLTVL.

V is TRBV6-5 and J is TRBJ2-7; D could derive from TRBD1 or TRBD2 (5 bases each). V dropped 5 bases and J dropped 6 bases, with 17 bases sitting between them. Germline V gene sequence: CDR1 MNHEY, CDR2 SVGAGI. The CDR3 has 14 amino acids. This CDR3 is CASSRRGADLEQYF. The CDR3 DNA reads TGTGCCAGCAGTCGACGGGGCGCGGATCTCGAGCAGTACTTC.

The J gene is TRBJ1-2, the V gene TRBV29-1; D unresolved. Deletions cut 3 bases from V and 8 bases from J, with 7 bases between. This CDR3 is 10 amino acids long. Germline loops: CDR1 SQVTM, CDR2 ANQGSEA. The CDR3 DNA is TGCAGCGTTGACACGGGGGGCTACACCTTC. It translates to CSVDTGGYTF.

DNA for the CDR3: TGTGCCAGCAGCTTGCGAGCTGAAGCTTTCTTT. Its protein is CASSLRAEAFF. The rearrangement links TRBV7-8 to TRBJ1-1; D unresolved. The CDR3 sequence is 11 residues long. Germline loops: CDR1 SGHVS, CDR2 FQNEAQ. Trimming took off 3 bases at V and 6 bases at J, with 5 bases between the two ends.

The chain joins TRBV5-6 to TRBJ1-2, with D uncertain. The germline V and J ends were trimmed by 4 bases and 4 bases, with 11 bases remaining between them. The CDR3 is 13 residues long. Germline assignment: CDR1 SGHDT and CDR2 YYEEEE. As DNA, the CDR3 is TGTGCCAGCAGCCCGGTGGGAGGCTATGGCTACACCTTC. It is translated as CASSPVGGYGYTF.

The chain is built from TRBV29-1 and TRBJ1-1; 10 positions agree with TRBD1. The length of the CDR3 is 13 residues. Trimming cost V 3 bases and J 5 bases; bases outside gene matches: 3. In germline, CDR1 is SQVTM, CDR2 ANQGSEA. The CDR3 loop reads CSVDGQGVTEAFF. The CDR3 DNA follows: TGCAGCGTTGACGGACAGGGGGTGACTGAAGCTTTCTTT.

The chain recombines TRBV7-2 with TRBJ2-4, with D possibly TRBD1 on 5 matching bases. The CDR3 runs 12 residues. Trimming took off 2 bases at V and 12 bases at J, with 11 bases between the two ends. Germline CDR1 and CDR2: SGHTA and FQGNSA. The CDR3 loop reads CASSLYGASQYF. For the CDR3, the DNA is TGTGCCAGCAGCTTATATGGGGCCAGTCAGTACTTC.

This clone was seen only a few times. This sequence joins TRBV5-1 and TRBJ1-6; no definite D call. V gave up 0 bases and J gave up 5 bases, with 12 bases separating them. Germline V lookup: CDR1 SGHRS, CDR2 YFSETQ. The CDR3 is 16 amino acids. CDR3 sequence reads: CASSLGPGSHNSPLHF. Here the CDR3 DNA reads TGCGCCAGCAGCTTGGGCCCGGGATCACATAATTCACCCCTCCACTTT.

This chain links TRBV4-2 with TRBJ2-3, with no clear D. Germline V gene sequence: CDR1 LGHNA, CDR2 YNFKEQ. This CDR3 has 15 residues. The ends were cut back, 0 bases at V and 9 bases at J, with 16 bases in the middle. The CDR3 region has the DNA TGTGCCAGCAGCCAAGATCGGGTAGGGCGAAAGACGCAGTATTTT. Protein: CASSQDRVGRKTQYF.

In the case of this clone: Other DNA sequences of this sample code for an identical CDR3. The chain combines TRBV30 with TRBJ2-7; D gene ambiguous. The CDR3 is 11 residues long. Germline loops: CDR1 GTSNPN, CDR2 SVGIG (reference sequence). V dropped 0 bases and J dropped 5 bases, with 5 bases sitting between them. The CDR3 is CAWSVRHEQYF. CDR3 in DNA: TGTGCCTGGAGTGTACGCCACGAGCAGTACTTC.

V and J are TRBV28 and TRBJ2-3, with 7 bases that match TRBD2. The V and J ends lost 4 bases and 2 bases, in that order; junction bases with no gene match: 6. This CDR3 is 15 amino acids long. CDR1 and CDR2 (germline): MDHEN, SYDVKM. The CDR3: CASSSRGYITDTQYF. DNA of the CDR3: TGTGCCAGCAGTTCGCGGGGGTATATCACAGATACGCAGTATTTT. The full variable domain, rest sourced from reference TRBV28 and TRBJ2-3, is DVKVTQSSRYLVKRTGEKVFLECVQDMDHENMFWYRQDPGLGLRLIYFSYDVKMKEKGDIPEGYSVSREKKERFSLILESASTNQTSMYLCASSSRGYITDTQYFGPGTRLTVL.

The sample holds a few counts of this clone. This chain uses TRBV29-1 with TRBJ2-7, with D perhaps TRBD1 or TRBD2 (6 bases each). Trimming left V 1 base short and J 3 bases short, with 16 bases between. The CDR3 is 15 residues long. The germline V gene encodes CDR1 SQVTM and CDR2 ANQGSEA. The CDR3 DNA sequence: TGCAGCGTTGAAGCCGGTTTAGGAGGGGGCTACGAGCAGTACTTC. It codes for CSVEAGLGGGYEQYF.

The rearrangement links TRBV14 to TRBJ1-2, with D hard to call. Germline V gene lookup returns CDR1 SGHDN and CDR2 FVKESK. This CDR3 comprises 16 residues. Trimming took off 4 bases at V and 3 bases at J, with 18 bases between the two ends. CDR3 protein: CASSPRRRGGYYGYTF. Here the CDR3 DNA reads TGTGCCAGCAGCCCGAGACGACGGGGAGGGTACTATGGCTACACCTTC.

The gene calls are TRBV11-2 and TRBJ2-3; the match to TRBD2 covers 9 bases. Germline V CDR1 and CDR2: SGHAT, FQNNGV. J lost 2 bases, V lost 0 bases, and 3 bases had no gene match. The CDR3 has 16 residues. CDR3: CASSLDSGGLTDTQYF. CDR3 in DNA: TGTGCCAGCAGCTTAGACAGCGGGGGGCTCACAGATACGCAGTATTTT.

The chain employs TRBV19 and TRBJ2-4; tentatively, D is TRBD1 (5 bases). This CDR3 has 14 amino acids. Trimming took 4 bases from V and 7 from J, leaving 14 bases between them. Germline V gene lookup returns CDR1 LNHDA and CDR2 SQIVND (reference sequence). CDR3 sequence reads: CASSRYQGTNIQYF. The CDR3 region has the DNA TGTGCCAGTAGTAGGTACCAGGGCACGAACATTCAGTACTTC. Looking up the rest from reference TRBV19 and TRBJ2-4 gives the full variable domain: DGGITQSPKYLFRKEGQNVTLSCEQNLNHDAMYWYRQDPGQGLRLIYYSQIVNDFQKGDIAEGYSVSREKKESFPLTVTSAQKNPTAFYLCASSRYQGTNIQYFGAGTRLSVL.

The CDR3 DNA reads as TGTGCCAGCAGTTATCAGGCCGGGGAGCTGTTTTTT. Protein product: CASSYQAGELFF. The V and J genes are TRBV6-6 and TRBJ2-2; D is undetermined. There are 12 residues in the CDR3. V was clipped by 3 bases and J by 6 bases, with 5 bases between them. Germline values: CDR1 MNHNY, CDR2 SVGAGI (reference sequence).

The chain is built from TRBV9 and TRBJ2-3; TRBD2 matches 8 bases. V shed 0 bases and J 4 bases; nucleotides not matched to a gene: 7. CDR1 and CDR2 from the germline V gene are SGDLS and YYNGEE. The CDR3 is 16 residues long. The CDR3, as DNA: TGTGCCAGCAGCGTAGAGGGGAGCGGGGGAGCAGATACGCAGTATTTT. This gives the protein CASSVEGSGGADTQYF.

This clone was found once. Here the CDR3 DNA reads TGCAGCGTGGGGCGGCAGGGCCTCTATGGCTACACCTTC. This encodes CSVGRQGLYGYTF. The chain links TRBV29-1 to TRBJ1-2; a weak D match, TRBD1 (5 bases). Trimming pared 6 bases from V and 4 bases from J, leaving 15 bases between. The CDR3 extends over 13 amino acids. Germline V CDR1 and CDR2: SQVTM, ANQGSEA.

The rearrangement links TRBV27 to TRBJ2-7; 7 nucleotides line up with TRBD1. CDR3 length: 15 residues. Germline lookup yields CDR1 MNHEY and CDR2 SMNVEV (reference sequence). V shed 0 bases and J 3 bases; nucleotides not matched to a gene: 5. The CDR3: CASSLSRQGDYEQYF. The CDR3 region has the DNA TGTGCCAGCAGTTTATCGCGGCAGGGGGACTACGAGCAGTACTTC.

The CDR3 region has the DNA TGCGCCAGCAGTCAAGGGGGACAGATCACCGGGGAGCTGTTTTTT. Translating it yields CASSQGGQITGELFF. This chain uses TRBV23-1 with TRBJ2-2; 7 nucleotides agree with TRBD1. TRBV23-1 is filed as an ORF, its function uncertain. The CDR3 is made up of 15 amino acids. V trimming: 2 bases; J trimming: 4 bases; junction bases outside the gene matches: 4.

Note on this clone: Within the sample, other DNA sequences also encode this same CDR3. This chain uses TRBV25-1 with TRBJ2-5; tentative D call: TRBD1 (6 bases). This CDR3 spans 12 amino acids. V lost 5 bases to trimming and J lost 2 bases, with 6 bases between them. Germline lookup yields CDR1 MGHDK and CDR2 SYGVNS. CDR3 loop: CASSRGQETQYF. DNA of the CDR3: TGTGCCAGCAGTAGGGGGCAAGAGACCCAGTACTTC. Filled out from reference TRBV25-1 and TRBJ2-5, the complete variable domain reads EADIYQTPRYLVIGTGKKITLECSQTMGHDKMYWYQQDPGMELHLIHYSYGVNSTEKGDLSSESTVSRIRTEHFPLTLESARPSHTSQYLCASSRGQETQYFGPGTRLLVL.

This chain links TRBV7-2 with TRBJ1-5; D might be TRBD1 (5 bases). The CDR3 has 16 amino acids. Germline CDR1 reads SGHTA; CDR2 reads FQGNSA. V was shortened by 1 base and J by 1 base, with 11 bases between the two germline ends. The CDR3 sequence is CASSLEGVRSNQPQHF. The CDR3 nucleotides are TGTGCCAGCAGCTTAGAAGGGGTGAGGAGCAATCAGCCCCAGCATTTT.

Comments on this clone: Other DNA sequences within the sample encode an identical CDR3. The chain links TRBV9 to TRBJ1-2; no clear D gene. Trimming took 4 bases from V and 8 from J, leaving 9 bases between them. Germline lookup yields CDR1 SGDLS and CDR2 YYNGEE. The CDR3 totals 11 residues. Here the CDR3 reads CASSLGLGYTF. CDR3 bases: TGTGCCAGCAGCTTGGGATTGGGCTACACCTTC.

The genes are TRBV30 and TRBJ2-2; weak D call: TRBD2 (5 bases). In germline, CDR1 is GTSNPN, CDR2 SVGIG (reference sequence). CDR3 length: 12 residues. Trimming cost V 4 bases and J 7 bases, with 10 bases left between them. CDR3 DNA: TGTGCCTGGATGCGAGGGAACGGGGAGCTGTTTTTT. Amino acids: CAWMRGNGELFF.